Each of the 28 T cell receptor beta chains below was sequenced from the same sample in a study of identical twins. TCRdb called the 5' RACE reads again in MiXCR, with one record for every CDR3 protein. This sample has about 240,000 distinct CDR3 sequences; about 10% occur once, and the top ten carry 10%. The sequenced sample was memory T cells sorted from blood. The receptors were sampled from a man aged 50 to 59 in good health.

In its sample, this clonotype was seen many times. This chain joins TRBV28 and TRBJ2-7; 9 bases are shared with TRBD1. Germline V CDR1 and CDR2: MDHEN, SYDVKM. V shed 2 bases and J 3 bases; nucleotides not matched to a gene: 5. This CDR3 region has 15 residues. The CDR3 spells CASSLGGTGFYEQYF. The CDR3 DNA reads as TGTGCCAGCAGTTTAGGGGGGACAGGGTTCTACGAGCAGTACTTC.

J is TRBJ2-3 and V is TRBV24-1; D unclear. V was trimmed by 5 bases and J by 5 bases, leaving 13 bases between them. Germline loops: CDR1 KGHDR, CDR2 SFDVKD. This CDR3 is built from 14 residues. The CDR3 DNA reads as TGTGCCACCAGTGCCGACGCAGGCAGAGATACGCAGTATTTT. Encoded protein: CATSADAGRDTQYF.

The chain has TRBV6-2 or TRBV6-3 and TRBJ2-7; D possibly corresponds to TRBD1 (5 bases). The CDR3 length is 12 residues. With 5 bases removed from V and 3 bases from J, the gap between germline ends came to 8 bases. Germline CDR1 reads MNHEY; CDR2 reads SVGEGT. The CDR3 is CASSDSNYEQYF. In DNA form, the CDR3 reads TGTGCCAGCAGTGACAGTAACTACGAGCAGTACTTC.

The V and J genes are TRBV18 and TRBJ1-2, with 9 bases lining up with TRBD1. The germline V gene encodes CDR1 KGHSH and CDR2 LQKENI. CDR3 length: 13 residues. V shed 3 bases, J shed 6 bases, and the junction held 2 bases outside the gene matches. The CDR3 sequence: CASSPGTGNGYTF. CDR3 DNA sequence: TGTGCCAGCTCACCCGGGACAGGGAATGGCTACACCTTC.

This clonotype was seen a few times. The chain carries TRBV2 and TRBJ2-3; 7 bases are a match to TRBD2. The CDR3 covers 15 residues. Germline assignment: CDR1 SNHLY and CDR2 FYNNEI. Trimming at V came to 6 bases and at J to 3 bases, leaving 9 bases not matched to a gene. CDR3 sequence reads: CASRDTGGPTDTQYF. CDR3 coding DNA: TGTGCCAGCAGGGACACGGGGGGACCGACAGATACGCAGTATTTT.

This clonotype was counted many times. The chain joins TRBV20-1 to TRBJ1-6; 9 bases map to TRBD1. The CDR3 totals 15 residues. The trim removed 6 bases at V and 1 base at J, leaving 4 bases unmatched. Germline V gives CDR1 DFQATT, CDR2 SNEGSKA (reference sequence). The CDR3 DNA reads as TGCAGTGCAACCGGGACAGGGTCCTATAATTCACCCCTCCACTTT. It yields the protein CSATGTGSYNSPLHF.

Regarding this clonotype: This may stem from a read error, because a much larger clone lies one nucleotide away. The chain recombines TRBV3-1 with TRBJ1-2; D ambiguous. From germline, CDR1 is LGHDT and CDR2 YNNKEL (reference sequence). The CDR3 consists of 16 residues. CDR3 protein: CASSQVGGLGNYGFTF. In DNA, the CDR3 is TGTGCCAGCAGCCAAGTGGGAGGGTTAGGTAACTATGGCTTCACCTTC.

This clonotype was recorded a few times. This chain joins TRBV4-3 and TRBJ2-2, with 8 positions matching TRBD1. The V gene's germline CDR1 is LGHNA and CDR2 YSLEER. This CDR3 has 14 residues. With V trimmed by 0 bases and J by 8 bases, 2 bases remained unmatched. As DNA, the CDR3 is TGCGCCAGCAGCCAAGACAGGGGGCGGGGGGAGCTGTTTTTT. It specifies CASSQDRGRGELFF.

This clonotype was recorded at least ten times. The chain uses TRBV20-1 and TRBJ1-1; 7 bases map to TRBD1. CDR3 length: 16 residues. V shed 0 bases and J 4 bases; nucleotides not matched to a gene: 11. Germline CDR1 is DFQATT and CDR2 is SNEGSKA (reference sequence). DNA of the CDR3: TGCAGTGCTAGAGACCGATTGACAGGGTTTGGCACTGAAGCTTTCTTT. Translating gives CSARDRLTGFGTEAFF.

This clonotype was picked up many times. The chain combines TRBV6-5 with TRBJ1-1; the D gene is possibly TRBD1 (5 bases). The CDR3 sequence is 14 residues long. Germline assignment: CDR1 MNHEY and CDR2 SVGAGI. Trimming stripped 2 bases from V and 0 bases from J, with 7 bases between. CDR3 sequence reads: CASSYEDMNTEAFF. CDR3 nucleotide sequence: TGTGCCAGCAGTTACGAGGACATGAACACTGAAGCTTTCTTT.

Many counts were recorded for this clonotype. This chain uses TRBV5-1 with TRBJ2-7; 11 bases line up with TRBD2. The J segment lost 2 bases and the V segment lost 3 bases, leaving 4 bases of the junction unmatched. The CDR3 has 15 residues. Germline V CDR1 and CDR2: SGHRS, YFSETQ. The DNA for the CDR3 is TGCGCCAGCAGCTCGACTAGCGGGATAACCTACGAGCAGTACTTC. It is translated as CASSSTSGITYEQYF.

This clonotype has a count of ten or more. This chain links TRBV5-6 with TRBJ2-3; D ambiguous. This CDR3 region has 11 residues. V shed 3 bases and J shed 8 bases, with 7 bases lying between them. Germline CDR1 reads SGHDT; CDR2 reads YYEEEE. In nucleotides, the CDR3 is TGTGCCAGCAGCTCAACGGGTACGCAGTATTTT. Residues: CASSSTGTQYF.

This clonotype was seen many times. CDR3 in amino acids: CAGQGKQETQYF. For the CDR3, the DNA is TGCGCGGGGCAGGGAAAACAAGAGACCCAGTACTTC. J is TRBJ2-5 and V is TRBV20-1, with D perhaps matching TRBD2 (6 bases). This CDR3 has 12 residues. Germline V gene lookup returns CDR1 DFQATT and CDR2 SNEGSKA (reference sequence).

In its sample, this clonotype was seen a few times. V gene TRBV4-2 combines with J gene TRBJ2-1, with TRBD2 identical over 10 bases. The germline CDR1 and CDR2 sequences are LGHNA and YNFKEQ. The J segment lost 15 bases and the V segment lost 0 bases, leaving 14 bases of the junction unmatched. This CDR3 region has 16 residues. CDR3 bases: TGTGCCAGCAGCCAAGATATAGCTAGCGGGGGTCAAAGGGGGTTCTTC. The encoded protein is CASSQDIASGGQRGFF.

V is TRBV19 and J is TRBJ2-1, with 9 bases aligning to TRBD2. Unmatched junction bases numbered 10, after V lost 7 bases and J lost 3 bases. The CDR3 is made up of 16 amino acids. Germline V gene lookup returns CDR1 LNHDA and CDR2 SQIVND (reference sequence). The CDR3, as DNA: TGTGCCAGTAAAGGTTTAGCGGGAGCTAGCTACAATGAGCAGTTCTTC. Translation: CASKGLAGASYNEQFF.

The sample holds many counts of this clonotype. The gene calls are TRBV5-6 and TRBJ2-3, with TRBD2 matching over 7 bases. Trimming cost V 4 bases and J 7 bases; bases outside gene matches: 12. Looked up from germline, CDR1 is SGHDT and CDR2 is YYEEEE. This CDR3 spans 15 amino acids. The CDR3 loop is CASSPRKAGVNTQYF. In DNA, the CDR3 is TGTGCCAGCAGCCCACGGAAGGCGGGAGTGAATACGCAGTATTTT.

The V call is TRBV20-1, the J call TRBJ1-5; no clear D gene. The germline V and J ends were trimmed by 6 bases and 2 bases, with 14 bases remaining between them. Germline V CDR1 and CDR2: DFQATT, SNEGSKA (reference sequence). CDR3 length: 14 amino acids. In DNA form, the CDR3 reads TGCAGTGCCCCATCTCAGATGGGCAATCAGCCCCAGCATTTT. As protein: CSAPSQMGNQPQHF.

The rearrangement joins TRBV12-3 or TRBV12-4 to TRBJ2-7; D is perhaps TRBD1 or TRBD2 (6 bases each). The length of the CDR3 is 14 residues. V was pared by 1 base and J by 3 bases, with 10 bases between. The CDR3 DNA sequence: TGTGCCAGCAGTTTAGAAGGGGGAGGCTACGAGCAGTACTTC. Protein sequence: CASSLEGGGYEQYF.

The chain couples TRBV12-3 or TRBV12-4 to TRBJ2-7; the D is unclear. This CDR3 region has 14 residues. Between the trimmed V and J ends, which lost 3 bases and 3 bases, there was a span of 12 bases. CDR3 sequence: CASSFGARFYEQYF. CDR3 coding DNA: TGTGCCAGCAGTTTCGGCGCGAGATTCTACGAGCAGTACTTC.

CDR3 bases: TGTGCCAGCAGCCCAGCGGGGTTCCAAGAGACCCAGTACTTC. This translates into CASSPAGFQETQYF. The chain joins TRBV6-1 to TRBJ2-5; 7 bases line up with TRBD2. From germline, CDR1 is MNHNS and CDR2 SASEGT. CDR3 length equals 14 residues. With 6 bases clipped from V and 1 base from J, the junction kept 5 bases outside the gene matches.

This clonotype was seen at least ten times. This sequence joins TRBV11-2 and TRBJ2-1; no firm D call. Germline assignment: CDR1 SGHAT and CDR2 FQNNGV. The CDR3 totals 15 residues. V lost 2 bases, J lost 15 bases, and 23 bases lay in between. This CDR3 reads CASSLKLPGVLSPFF. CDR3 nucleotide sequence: TGTGCCAGCAGCTTAAAACTGCCAGGCGTCCTCTCCCCGTTCTTC.

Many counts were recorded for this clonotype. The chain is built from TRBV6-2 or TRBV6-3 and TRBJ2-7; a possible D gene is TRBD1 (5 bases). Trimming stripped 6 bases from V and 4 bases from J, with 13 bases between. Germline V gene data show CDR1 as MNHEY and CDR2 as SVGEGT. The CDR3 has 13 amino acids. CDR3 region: CASRKTGEYEQYF. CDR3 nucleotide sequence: TGTGCCAGCAGAAAAACAGGTGAATACGAGCAGTACTTC.

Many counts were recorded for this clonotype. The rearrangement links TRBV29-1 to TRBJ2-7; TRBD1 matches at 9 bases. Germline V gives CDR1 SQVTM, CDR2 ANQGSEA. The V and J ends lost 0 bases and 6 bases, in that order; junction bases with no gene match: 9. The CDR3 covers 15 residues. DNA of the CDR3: TGCAGCGTTGAAGATCTTGGACAGGGGAATTCCGAGCAGTACTTC. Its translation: CSVEDLGQGNSEQYF.

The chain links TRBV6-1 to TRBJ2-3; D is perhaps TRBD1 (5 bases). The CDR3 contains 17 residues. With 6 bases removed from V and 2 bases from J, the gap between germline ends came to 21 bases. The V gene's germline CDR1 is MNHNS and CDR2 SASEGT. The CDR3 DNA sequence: TGTGCCAGCAGAAGCCTCCGGACAATGCGACTCACAGATACGCAGTATTTT. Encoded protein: CASRSLRTMRLTDTQYF.

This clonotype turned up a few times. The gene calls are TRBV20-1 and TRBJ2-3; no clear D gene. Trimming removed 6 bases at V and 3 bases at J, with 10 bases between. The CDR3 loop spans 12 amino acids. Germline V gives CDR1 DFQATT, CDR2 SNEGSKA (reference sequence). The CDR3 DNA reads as TGCAGTGCCAAGATGGGTACAGATACGCAGTATTTT. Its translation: CSAKMGTDTQYF.

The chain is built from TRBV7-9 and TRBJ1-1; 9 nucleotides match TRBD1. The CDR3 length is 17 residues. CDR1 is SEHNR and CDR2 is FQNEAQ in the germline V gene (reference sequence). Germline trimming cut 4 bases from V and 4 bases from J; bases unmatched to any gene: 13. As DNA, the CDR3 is TGTGCCAGCAGCTCCACAGGGGGCCTAAAGGGGGGCACTGAAGCTTTCTTT. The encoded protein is CASSSTGGLKGGTEAFF.

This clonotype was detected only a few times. The CDR3 loop is CASSEYIALANVLTF. The CDR3 coding sequence is TGTGCCAGCAGTGAATATATAGCTCTGGCCAACGTCCTGACTTTC. The chain has TRBV2 and TRBJ2-6; no reliable D call. The CDR3 extends over 15 amino acids. V was shortened by 2 bases and J by 6 bases, with 11 bases between the two germline ends. In germline, CDR1 is SNHLY, CDR2 FYNNEI.

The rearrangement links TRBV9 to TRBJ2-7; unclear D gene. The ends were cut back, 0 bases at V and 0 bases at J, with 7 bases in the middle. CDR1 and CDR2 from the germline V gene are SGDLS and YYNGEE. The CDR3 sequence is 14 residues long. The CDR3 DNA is TGTGCCAGCAGCGTAGCCGATAGCTCCTACGAGCAGTACTTC. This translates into CASSVADSSYEQYF. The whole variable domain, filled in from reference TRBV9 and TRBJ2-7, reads DSGVTQTPKHLITATGQRVTLRCSPRSGDLSVYWYQQSLDQGLQFLIQYYNGEERAKGNILERFSAQQFPDLHSELNLSSLELGDSALYFCASSVADSSYEQYFGPGTRLTVT.